This is a list of T cell receptor beta chains from one sample in a study of technical replicates of blood from a handful of donors. Some clones are missing from TCRdb's copy, which holds only in-frame ones; the method was immunoSEQ multiplex PCR. This table holds 79,000 or so clones, 90% to 95% found once. The material sequenced was T cells isolated from PBMCs. The source of these receptors is a human donor in good health. Both conserved end residues are part of each CDR3. The D gene is left open where the match is weak. Some rows mark clone size as missing; the rest say once, few, many or name a class of expanded clone.

V gene,J gene,clone size,CDR3 length,D gene,CDR3 protein,CDR3 DNA
TRBV18,TRBJ2-5,-,14,TRBD2,CASSPQRLAETQYF,TGTGCCAGCTCACCACAGCGACTAGCAGAGACCCAGTACTTC
TRBV7-9,TRBJ1-1,-,15,TRBD1,CASTQQGAPNTEAFF,TGTGCCAGCACCCAGCAGGGGGCACCCAACACTGAAGCTTTCTTT
TRBV2,TRBJ2-1,-,15,TRBD1,CASSETAGGEGEQFF,TGTGCCAGCAGTGAAACGGCAGGGGGAGAGGGTGAGCAGTTCTTC
TRBV11-2,TRBJ2-1,once,14,-,CASSLDRRGPEQFF,TGTGCCAGCAGCTTAGATCGAAGGGGCCCTGAGCAGTTCTTC
TRBV4-1,TRBJ1-1,-,14,-,CASSRPGERTEAFF,TGCGCCAGCAGCAGACCAGGGGAGAGGACTGAAGCTTTCTTT
TRBV11-3,TRBJ2-3,-,14,TRBD2,CASSQAGSTDTQYF,TGTGCCAGCAGTCAAGCGGGGAGCACAGATACGCAGTATTTT
TRBV9,TRBJ2-7,-,11,-,CASSPSHEQYF,TGTGCCAGCAGTCCCTCCCACGAGCAGTACTTC
TRBV27,TRBJ1-2,-,14,TRBD1,CASRKDRDHYGYTF,TGTGCCAGCAGGAAAGACAGGGACCACTATGGCTACACCTTC
TRBV7-9,TRBJ1-1,-,16,TRBD1,CASSPQDRGRITEAFF,TGTGCCAGCAGCCCGCAGGACAGGGGGCGGATCACTGAAGCTTTCTTT
TRBV2,TRBJ2-3,-,14,-,CASFEHHLTDTQYF,TGTGCCAGCTTTGAACACCACCTCACAGATACGCAGTATTTT
TRBV9,TRBJ2-7,-,13,-,CASSGTLIGEQYF,TGTGCCAGCAGCGGGACATTAATCGGCGAGCAGTACTTC